These 23 T cell receptor beta chains share one sample of origin, sequenced in a study of read filtering for tumor transcriptome and immune sequencing. Molecular barcoded adaptors covering alpha/delta and beta/gamma chains were used on around 400 ng RNA. One entry per CDR3 protein, called by TCRdb with MiXCR from the reads. The table has around 40,000 distinct CDR3 sequences, roughly an eighth seen once. What was sequenced was a population of CD138-negative cells sorted from bone marrow. The receptors come from a donor at least 40 years old with multiple myeloma.

There are many counts of this clonotype. The CDR3 sequence: CASNGFNYGYTF. The DNA for the CDR3 is TGTGCCAGCAACGGCTTTAACTATGGCTACACCTTC. J is TRBJ1-2 and V is TRBV28; D is uncertain. V was shortened by 7 bases and J by 1 base, with 7 bases between the two germline ends. Looked up from germline, CDR1 is MDHEN and CDR2 is SYDVKM. The CDR3 is made up of 12 amino acids.

This clonotype was seen at least ten times. The chain employs TRBV20-1 and TRBJ1-1, with TRBD1 matching 7 bases. Trimming cost V 0 bases and J 4 bases; bases outside gene matches: 11. Germline V gene lookup returns CDR1 DFQATT and CDR2 SNEGSKA (reference sequence). The CDR3 consists of 16 residues. In DNA, the CDR3 is TGCAGTGCTAGAGAGTTTACAGGGGAGTCGGGCACTGAAGCTTTCTTT. This gives the protein CSAREFTGESGTEAFF.

With respect to this clonotype: Being one base from a much bigger clone, this may be a read error. The chain recombines TRBV11-2 with TRBJ2-5; D might be TRBD1 or TRBD2, each matching 6 bases. The CDR3 extends over 15 amino acids. V lost 5 bases, J lost 6 bases, and 19 bases lay in between. CDR1 SGHAT and CDR2 FQNNGV come from the germline V gene. The CDR3 DNA is TGTGCCAGCAGCCTCAGACAGGAGGGCAGCCAGACCCAGTACTTC. Encoded protein: CASSLRQEGSQTQYF.

This clonotype was counted a single time. This rearrangement joins TRBV6-1 to TRBJ2-1; TRBD2 matches at 14 bases. Germline V gene sequence: CDR1 MNHNS, CDR2 SASEGT. The CDR3 has 15 residues. The V and J ends lost 4 bases and 9 bases, in that order; junction bases with no gene match: 5. This CDR3 reads CASSGGLAGELEQFF. As DNA, the CDR3 is TGTGCCAGCAGTGGGGGACTAGCGGGAGAACTTGAGCAGTTCTTC.

This clonotype appeared many times. The V and J genes are TRBV29-1 and TRBJ2-3, with 9 positions matching TRBD1. CDR3 length: 15 amino acids. V was pared by 6 bases and J by 5 bases, with 12 bases of the junction left unmatched. CDR1 SQVTM and CDR2 ANQGSEA come from the germline V gene. The CDR3 nucleotides are TGCAGCGTGTCCCTCCGGGACAGGGAAAAAGATACGCAGTATTTT. Its protein is CSVSLRDREKDTQYF.

This clonotype appeared many times. V usage is TRBV28 and J usage is TRBJ1-3; D gene ambiguous. Germline V gene sequence: CDR1 MDHEN, CDR2 SYDVKM. The CDR3 covers 13 residues. Trimming stripped 6 bases from V and 0 bases from J, with 6 bases between. The CDR3 here is CASSPGSGNTIYF. Written as DNA, the CDR3 is TGTGCCAGCAGCCCGGGCTCTGGAAACACCATATATTTT.

In its sample, this clonotype was seen many times. This chain links TRBV7-8 with TRBJ2-7; 8 nucleotides agree with TRBD2. Per germline, CDR1 SGHVS and CDR2 FQNEAQ. The ends lost 5 bases at V and 5 bases at J; junction bases unmatched: 20. The CDR3 extends over 18 amino acids. As DNA, the CDR3 is TGTGCCAGCAGCGCATACAGGGTATTAGCGGGAAGTAGCAACGAGCAGTACTTC. The encoded protein is CASSAYRVLAGSSNEQYF. Full variable domain (outside the CDR3, taken from reference TRBV7-8 and TRBJ2-7): GAGVSQSPRYKVAKRGQDVALRCDPISGHVSLFWYQQALGQGPEFLTYFQNEAQLDKSGLPSDRFFAERPEGSVSTLKIQRTQQEDSAVYLCASSAYRVLAGSSNEQYFGPGTRLTVT.

This clonotype was recorded many times. V usage is TRBV6-2 or TRBV6-3 and J usage is TRBJ2-1, with no clear D. CDR1 and CDR2 (germline): MNHEY, SVGEGT. The ends were cut back, 2 bases at V and 7 bases at J, with 6 bases in the middle. The length of the CDR3 is 12 residues. CDR3 amino acids: CASSYQVNEQFF. In nucleotides, the CDR3 is TGTGCCAGCAGTTACCAAGTAAATGAGCAGTTCTTC.

In this sample, this clonotype turned up many times. The rearrangement joins TRBV12-3 or TRBV12-4 to TRBJ1-4; D possibly corresponds to TRBD1 (5 bases). This CDR3 is 15 amino acids long. The germline V and J ends were trimmed by 6 bases and 8 bases, with 19 bases remaining between them. CDR3 amino acids: CASSSPAGSLEKLFF. The CDR3, as DNA: TGTGCCAGCAGCTCTCCGGCAGGGTCATTGGAAAAACTGTTTTTT.

This clonotype was observed at least ten times. The CDR3 DNA reads TGCAGTGCTGGACTAGCGGGAGGGCTCGGATACAATGAGCAGTTCTTC. Translation: CSAGLAGGLGYNEQFF. The chain has TRBV20-1 and TRBJ2-1; TRBD2 matches at 15 bases. From germline, CDR1 is DFQATT and CDR2 SNEGSKA (reference sequence). Unmatched junction bases numbered 6, after V lost 5 bases and J lost 4 bases. CDR3 size: 16 residues.

Comments on this clonotype: One base away lies a much larger clone, so this may be a sequencing read error. The chain couples TRBV7-9 to TRBJ2-7, with D possibly TRBD2 on 5 matching bases. Germline V gives CDR1 SEHNR, CDR2 FQNEAQ (reference sequence). Trimming took off 8 bases at V and 6 bases at J, with 14 bases between the two ends. This CDR3 region has 12 residues. The DNA of the CDR3 is TGTGCCAGCGCCCCCTCTAGCATCGAGCAGTACTTC. It codes for CASAPSSIEQYF.

About this clonotype: This may be a read error: a much more frequent sequence differs by one nucleotide. The chain has TRBV7-9 and TRBJ1-1, with D unclear. Germline V gene lookup returns CDR1 SEHNR and CDR2 FQNEAQ (reference sequence). CDR3 length: 13 amino acids. The CDR3 nucleotides are TGTGCCAGCAGCTTAGGTTTGAAGACTGAAGCTTTCTTT. It encodes CASSLGLKTEAFF. Using reference TRBV7-9 and TRBJ1-1 for the parts outside the CDR3, the full variable domain is DTGVSQNPRHKITKRGQNVTFRCDPISEHNRLYWYRQTLGQGPEFLTYFQNEAQLEKSRLLSDRFSAERPKGSFSTLEIQRTEQGDSAMYLCASSLGLKTEAFFGQGTRLTVV.

This clonotype has at least ten counts. This chain uses TRBV2 with TRBJ1-1; 7 bases line up with TRBD1. Germline V CDR1 and CDR2: SNHLY, FYNNEI. CDR3 size: 11 residues. The ends lost 6 bases at V and 11 bases at J; junction bases unmatched: 6. In DNA form, the CDR3 reads TGTGCCAGCAGCTTTGACAGGGATGCTTTCTTT. Translated, it gives CASSFDRDAFF.

Comments on this clonotype: This may come from a read error, since a much larger clone is one base off. The chain combines TRBV6-6 with TRBJ1-5; tentatively, D is TRBD1 (5 bases). The CDR3 loop spans 13 amino acids. Germline-derived CDR1 and CDR2 are MNHNY and SVGAGI (reference sequence). The CDR3 DNA reads TGTTCCAGCGGGCAGGGCGGTAATCAGCCCCAGCATTTT. Translating it yields CSSGQGGNQPQHF.

Concerning this clonotype: This likely traces to a read error, being one base from a far larger clone. The chain carries TRBV6-1 and TRBJ2-1; no reliable D call. Germline CDR1 and CDR2: MNHNS and SASEGT. CDR3 length equals 14 residues. In DNA form, the CDR3 reads TGTGCCTGCAGCCAAAGGCCCCCACCAAGGGAGCAGTTCTTC. Its translation: CACSQRPPPREQFF.

This clonotype was counted at least ten times. The V and J genes are TRBV20-1 and TRBJ2-1; D might be TRBD1 (6 bases). This CDR3 spans 15 amino acids. Germline V gives CDR1 DFQATT, CDR2 SNEGSKA (reference sequence). Deletions cut 1 base from V and 7 bases from J, with 17 bases between. The CDR3 sequence: CSARAAGEVLNEQFF. The CDR3 DNA sequence: TGCAGTGCTAGAGCAGCAGGGGAAGTGTTAAATGAGCAGTTCTTC.

This rearrangement joins TRBV6-2 or TRBV6-3 to TRBJ2-1; D unclear. The V and J ends lost 0 bases and 10 bases respectively, with 7 bases between them. The CDR3 spans 12 residues. Germline CDR1 MNHEY, CDR2 SVGEGT. The CDR3 DNA follows: TGTGCCAGCAGTTACTCGGTTTCGGAGCAGTTCTTC. Residues: CASSYSVSEQFF.

This clonotype was picked up many times. This chain uses TRBV29-1 with TRBJ2-1; D possibly corresponds to TRBD2 (6 bases). From germline, CDR1 is SQVTM and CDR2 ANQGSEA. The CDR3 has 14 residues. The V gene lost 4 bases and the J gene lost 5 bases, with 15 bases spanning the gap. The CDR3 bases are TGCAGCGTTGGGGGCGGGACTGGGAACAATGAGCAGTTCTTC. Protein: CSVGGGTGNNEQFF.

This clonotype has at least ten counts. The rearrangement joins TRBV5-1 to TRBJ2-5, with 9 bases matching TRBD1. V was clipped by 0 bases and J by 5 bases; unmatched bases: 5. This CDR3 region has 15 residues. Germline V gives CDR1 SGHRS, CDR2 YFSETQ. The CDR3 sequence: CASSLAGTGYETQYF. CDR3 nucleotide sequence: TGCGCCAGCAGCTTGGCAGGGACAGGGTATGAGACCCAGTACTTC. Full variable domain (outside the CDR3, taken from reference TRBV5-1 and TRBJ2-5): KAGVTQTPRYLIKTRGQQVTLSCSPISGHRSVSWYQQTPGQGLQFLFEYFSETQRNKGNFPGRFSGRQFSNSRSEMNVSTLELGDSALYLCASSLAGTGYETQYFGPGTRLLVL.

This clonotype has at least ten counts. V usage is TRBV18 and J usage is TRBJ2-7; 9 bases agree with TRBD1. CDR1 is KGHSH, CDR2 LQKENI, per germline. The length of the CDR3 is 13 residues. The junction had 2 bases not matched to a gene; V was cut back by 5 bases and J by 3 bases. The CDR3 bases are TGTGCCAGCTCAAACAGGGGGCTCTACGAGCAGTACTTC. Translation: CASSNRGLYEQYF.

There are many counts of this clonotype. A read error is possible here, since a much larger clone lies one base away. The V and J genes are TRBV24-1 and TRBJ2-1; a possible D gene is TRBD1 (6 bases). The CDR3 loop spans 14 amino acids. CDR1 KGHDR and CDR2 SFDVKD come from the germline V gene. CDR3 sequence reads: CATSEVGTNNGQFF. The CDR3 bases are TGTGCCACCAGTGAGGTGGGGACAAACAATGGGCAGTTCTTC.

This chain uses TRBV20-1 with TRBJ2-3; possible D gene TRBD2, 6 bases. Germline CDR1 reads DFQATT; CDR2 reads SNEGSKA (reference sequence). This CDR3 contains 16 residues. Trimming cost V 5 bases and J 6 bases, with 24 bases left between them. The CDR3 is CSAFWARRGPSDTQYF. CDR3 bases: TGCAGTGCTTTCTGGGCCCGGCGGGGCCCCTCTGATACGCAGTATTTT.

In regard to this clonotype: A far more abundant clone sits one base away, making this likely a read error. The chain uses TRBV6-1 and TRBJ2-2; D call uncertain. The CDR3 covers 13 residues. Trimming shortened V by 7 bases and J by 9 bases, and 15 bases separated the two germline ends. The germline gives CDR1 MNHNS, CDR2 SASEGT. The CDR3 DNA sequence: TGTGCCAGCAATTTGCGACCCCTTAGGGAGCTGTTTTTT. This gives the protein CASNLRPLRELFF.